Sequencing of this TCR beta chain was carried out in a study of response to subunit inactivated influenza vaccine. General observations from the study: It was the authors' suggestion that each seasonal influenza vaccination recruits few new T cells.

This CDR3 is built from 14 residues. The V gene's germline CDR1 is DFQATT and CDR2 SNEGSKA (reference sequence). V lost 1 base and J 8 bases, leaving 17 bases between the germline ends. In its sample, this clonotype was seen many times. Its antigen is as yet unknown. TCRdb reprocessed the RT-PCR reads via MiXCR and lists one record per CDR3 protein. The profile shows hundreds of thousands of distinct CDR3 sequences, 7.6% of them singletons. This material consisted of PBMCs from blood, taken around 25 months after vaccination. The chain carries TRBV20-1 and TRBJ1-2, with D possibly TRBD1 on 5 matching bases. This clonotype originated in a man aged 50-75 years who received an inactivated influenza vaccine. CDR3 loop: CSARVGTPKAGYTF. The CDR3 nucleotides read TGCAGTGCTAGAGTCGGGACCCCCAAAGCGGGCTACACCTTC.